The 29 T cell receptor beta chains below come from one sample, sequenced in a study of control samples from healthy donors and cancer patients. Using immunoSEQ multiplex PCR, the repertoire was profiled, and TCRdb retains in-frame clones only, with some absent. The repertoire holds 61,000 or so clones, 90% seen once, with about 6.5% in the top ten. The sequenced sample consisted of PBMCs. The receptors were sampled from a man between 60 and 75 years old with colorectal cancer.

V is TRBV7-2 and J is TRBJ1-1; tentative D call: TRBD1 (5 bases). The CDR3 runs 14 residues. V shed 1 base and J shed 3 bases, with 9 bases lying between them. From germline, CDR1 is SGHTA and CDR2 FQGNSA. The CDR3 reads CASSLVGGDTEAFF. The CDR3 DNA is TGTGCCAGCAGCTTAGTGGGAGGGGACACTGAAGCTTTCTTT. Supplemented by reference TRBV7-2 and TRBJ1-1, the full variable domain reads GAGVSQSPSNKVTEKGKDVELRCDPISGHTALYWYRQSLGQGLEFLIYFQGNSAPDKSGLPSDRFSAERTGGSVSTLTIQRTQQEDSAVYLCASSLVGGDTEAFFGQGTRLTVV.

This clone occurred once. The chain recombines TRBV18 with TRBJ2-1; no definite D call. The CDR3 is 13 amino acids. CDR1 is KGHSH, CDR2 LQKENI, per germline. V lost 2 bases and J 7 bases, leaving 9 bases between the germline ends. The DNA of the CDR3 is TGTGCCAGCTCACCAGGGGTGGGGAATGAGCAGTTCTTC. It yields the protein CASSPGVGNEQFF.

V usage is TRBV2 and J usage is TRBJ2-7, with 10 bases that match TRBD1. The CDR3 runs to 14 residues. Trimming took 6 bases from V and 6 from J; bases not matched to a gene: 8. Germline CDR1 SNHLY, CDR2 FYNNEI. The CDR3 is CASSLRQGASEQYF. The DNA of the CDR3 is TGTGCCAGCAGCCTCCGACAGGGGGCGAGCGAGCAGTACTTC. Drawing the rest from reference TRBV2 and TRBJ2-7, the complete variable domain is EPEVTQTPSHQVTQMGQEVILRCVPISNHLYFYWYRQILGQKVEFLVSFYNNEISEKSEIFDDQFSVERPDGSNFTLKIRSTKLEDSAMYFCASSLRQGASEQYFGPGTRLTVT.

Here the CDR3 reads CASSTGLSYYEQYF. The CDR3 nucleotides read TGTGCCAGCAGTACGGGACTGAGCTATTACGAGCAGTACTTC. The gene calls are TRBV6-5 and TRBJ2-7; D may be TRBD2 (6 bases). The CDR3 consists of 14 residues. Germline CDR1 is MNHEY and CDR2 is SVGAGI. The ends were cut back, 5 bases at V and 4 bases at J, with 15 bases in the middle.

The rearrangement links TRBV30 to TRBJ1-3; D not resolved. Trimming left V 2 bases short and J 0 bases short, with 8 bases between. The CDR3 has 14 residues. Germline CDR1 GTSNPN, CDR2 SVGIG (reference sequence). The CDR3 bases are TGTGCCTGGAGTCTATGGCCCTCTGGAAACACCATATATTTT. It encodes CAWSLWPSGNTIYF.

V usage is TRBV7-9 and J usage is TRBJ1-1, with D unclear. V dropped 7 bases and J dropped 0 bases, with 9 bases sitting between them. The CDR3 covers 13 residues. In germline, CDR1 is SEHNR, CDR2 FQNEAQ (reference sequence). DNA for the CDR3: TGTGCCAGCATCCTGGCCCTGAACACTGAAGCTTTCTTT. This codes for CASILALNTEAFF.

V and J are TRBV6-1 and TRBJ2-1, with TRBD1 identical over 7 bases. The CDR3 contains 13 residues. Germline V gives CDR1 MNHNS, CDR2 SASEGT. V was pared by 8 bases and J by 3 bases, with 4 bases of the junction left unmatched. The CDR3 loop is CASRDSIYNEQFF. DNA for the CDR3: TGTGCCAGCCGGGACAGCATCTACAATGAGCAGTTCTTC.

V is TRBV19 and J is TRBJ1-5; possibly TRBD1 for D (5 bases). The length of the CDR3 is 15 residues. CDR1 is LNHDA and CDR2 is SQIVND in the germline V gene (reference sequence). Trimming pared 5 bases from V and 0 bases from J, leaving 11 bases between. The CDR3 is CASSRGGYSNQPQHF. CDR3 in DNA: TGTGCCAGTAGTCGGGGGGGGTATAGCAATCAGCCCCAGCATTTT.

The J gene is TRBJ2-5, the V gene TRBV10-3; D may be TRBD2 (6 bases). In germline, CDR1 is ENHRY, CDR2 SYGVKD. The CDR3 runs 14 residues. The V end was cut by 0 bases, the J end by 4 bases, with 9 bases between. CDR3: CAISESAGIETQYF. The CDR3 DNA sequence: TGTGCCATCAGTGAGTCTGCGGGAATAGAGACCCAGTACTTC.

The rearrangement links TRBV6-1 to TRBJ1-3; D gene ambiguous. This CDR3 region has 17 residues. The V end lost 3 bases, the J end lost 1 base, and 16 bases lay between the germline ends. Germline CDR1 reads MNHNS; CDR2 reads SASEGT. Here the CDR3 DNA reads TGTGCCAGCAGTGAGGGTAAGACCGAGTGGTCTGGAAACACCATATATTTT. It yields the protein CASSEGKTEWSGNTIYF.

CDR3 DNA sequence: TGTGCCTGGGCACTTACAGGGGTCACTGAAGCTTTCTTT. It encodes CAWALTGVTEAFF. The chain carries TRBV30 and TRBJ1-1; 7 nucleotides line up with TRBD1. Germline CDR1 reads GTSNPN; CDR2 reads SVGIG (reference sequence). CDR3 length: 13 amino acids. After removal of 5 bases from V and 4 bases from J, the junction contained 7 bases not matched to a gene.

The chain links TRBV2 to TRBJ2-7; D is unclear. Germline V lookup: CDR1 SNHLY, CDR2 FYNNEI. The V end was cut by 3 bases, the J end by 3 bases, with 6 bases between. This CDR3 comprises 12 residues. CDR3 sequence: CASSDTFYEQYF. CDR3 nucleotide sequence: TGTGCCAGCAGTGACACTTTCTACGAGCAGTACTTC.

The V gene is TRBV9, the J gene TRBJ2-1; 8 nucleotides align to TRBD2. The V and J ends lost 0 bases and 7 bases, in that order; junction bases with no gene match: 9. CDR1 is SGDLS, CDR2 YYNGEE, per germline. The CDR3 is 16 amino acids. CDR3 in amino acids: CASSVDARGDLNEQFF. The CDR3 nucleotides are TGTGCCAGCAGCGTAGATGCGCGGGGGGATCTTAATGAGCAGTTCTTC.

The gene calls are TRBV6-2 or TRBV6-3 and TRBJ2-5; D is undetermined. CDR1 is MNHEY and CDR2 is SVGEGT in the germline V gene. V was pared by 0 bases and J by 4 bases, with 3 bases between. The length of the CDR3 is 12 residues. The CDR3 region is CASSYSTETQYF. CDR3 nucleotide sequence: TGTGCCAGCAGTTACTCGACAGAGACCCAGTACTTC.

This clone was picked up a small number of times. This chain connects TRBV30 to TRBJ2-2; D may be TRBD1 (6 bases). CDR3 length equals 14 residues. Germline assignment: CDR1 GTSNPN and CDR2 SVGIG (reference sequence). Trimming shortened V by 0 bases and J by 3 bases, and 8 bases separated the two germline ends. The CDR3 DNA reads as TGTGCCTGGAGTGTCCCAGGGGACACCGGGGAGCTGTTTTTT. Protein: CAWSVPGDTGELFF.

This rearrangement joins TRBV2 to TRBJ2-2, with no clear D. The CDR3 is 12 residues long. CDR1 is SNHLY and CDR2 is FYNNEI in the germline V gene. V lost 6 bases and J 0 bases, leaving 2 bases between the germline ends. CDR3 sequence (DNA): TGTGCCAGCAGACCGAACACCGGGGAGCTGTTTTTT. Translating gives CASRPNTGELFF. The full variable domain, completed using reference TRBV2 and TRBJ2-2, is EPEVTQTPSHQVTQMGQEVILRCVPISNHLYFYWYRQILGQKVEFLVSFYNNEISEKSEIFDDQFSVERPDGSNFTLKIRSTKLEDSAMYFCASRPNTGELFFGEGSRLTVL.

The chain couples TRBV7-2 to TRBJ2-1, with TRBD2 matching over 7 bases. J gave up 7 bases and V 5 bases, and 11 bases lay outside the gene matches. This CDR3 contains 15 residues. Germline CDR1 reads SGHTA; CDR2 reads FQGNSA. CDR3 DNA sequence: TGTGCCAGCAGCCCACAGGCGGGGGTGATTAATGAGCAGTTCTTC. Its translation: CASSPQAGVINEQFF.

The V gene is TRBV7-2, the J gene TRBJ2-5; 7 positions match TRBD2. This CDR3 is 16 amino acids long. V was clipped by 2 bases and J by 3 bases; unmatched bases: 9. Germline V CDR1 and CDR2: SGHTA, FQGNSA. The CDR3 region is CASSLLGTIREETQYF. The CDR3 bases are TGTGCCAGCAGCTTATTGGGGACTATCCGAGAAGAGACCCAGTACTTC. The full variable domain, its missing parts supplied by reference TRBV7-2 and TRBJ2-5, is GAGVSQSPSNKVTEKGKDVELRCDPISGHTALYWYRQSLGQGLEFLIYFQGNSAPDKSGLPSDRFSAERTGGSVSTLTIQRTQQEDSAVYLCASSLLGTIREETQYFGPGTRLLVL.

The gene calls are TRBV10-2 and TRBJ2-3; TRBD2 agrees at 8 bases. The CDR3 has 13 amino acids. V was clipped by 6 bases and J by 1 base; unmatched bases: 0. Germline V gene data show CDR1 as WSHSY and CDR2 as SAAADI. The CDR3, as DNA: TGCGCCAGCAGGACTAGCGGCACAGATACGCAGTATTTT. Translated, it gives CASRTSGTDTQYF.

The CDR3 sequence: CASSKARTEQETQYF. The CDR3 nucleotides read TGTGCCAGCAGCAAGGCTCGGACTGAACAAGAGACCCAGTACTTC. This chain connects TRBV21-1 to TRBJ2-5; TRBD2 is the table's D call, not checked against the DNA. TRBV21-1 is classified as a pseudogene. This CDR3 is built from 15 residues.

The chain joins TRBV7-8 to TRBJ1-6; the match to TRBD1 covers 8 bases. The CDR3 is made up of 14 amino acids. CDR1 is SGHVS and CDR2 is FQNEAQ in the germline V gene. V shed 5 bases and J 7 bases; nucleotides not matched to a gene: 4. CDR3 in amino acids: CASSRDRKNSPLHF. As DNA, the CDR3 is TGTGCCAGCAGCAGGGACAGGAAGAATTCACCCCTCCACTTT. The complete variable domain, with remaining parts taken from reference TRBV7-8 and TRBJ1-6, reads GAGVSQSPRYKVAKRGQDVALRCDPISGHVSLFWYQQALGQGPEFLTYFQNEAQLDKSGLPSDRFFAERPEGSVSTLKIQRTQQEDSAVYLCASSRDRKNSPLHFGNGTRLTVT.

V and J are TRBV7-9 and TRBJ1-2, with 9 bases that match TRBD1. The CDR3 has 14 amino acids. Germline V gene data show CDR1 as SEHNR and CDR2 as FQNEAQ (reference sequence). The junction had 6 bases not matched to a gene; V was cut back by 7 bases and J by 3 bases. For the CDR3, the DNA is TGTGCCAGCAACGAACAGGGGGCTGACTATGGCTACACCTTC. Translation: CASNEQGADYGYTF. Using reference TRBV7-9 and TRBJ1-2 for the parts outside the CDR3, the full variable domain is DTGVSQNPRHKITKRGQNVTFRCDPISEHNRLYWYRQTLGQGPEFLTYFQNEAQLEKSRLLSDRFSAERPKGSFSTLEIQRTEQGDSAMYLCASNEQGADYGYTFGSGTRLTVV.

This sequence joins TRBV4-3 and TRBJ1-3; D not resolved. V lost 0 bases to trimming and J lost 0 bases, with 9 bases between them. The CDR3 covers 16 residues. Germline V CDR1 and CDR2: LGHNA, YSLEER. The CDR3 nucleotides read TGCGCCAGCAGCCAAGATGAACTTCTCTCTGGAAACACCATATATTTT. The encoded protein is CASSQDELLSGNTIYF.

Only a few counts were recorded for this clone. This chain joins TRBV7-9 and TRBJ2-2; 7 bases fit TRBD2. The CDR3 has 14 residues. Trimming took 5 bases from V and 4 from J; bases not matched to a gene: 4. Germline CDR1 SEHNR, CDR2 FQNEAQ (reference sequence). The CDR3 here is CASSPRGVTGELFF. The CDR3 coding sequence is TGTGCCAGCAGCCCCCGGGGGGTCACCGGGGAGCTGTTTTTT.

V is TRBV3-1 (or the pseudogene TRBV3-2) and J is TRBJ2-2, with TRBD1 matching over 10 bases. The CDR3 runs to 16 residues. With V trimmed by 1 base and J by 4 bases, 3 bases remained unmatched. Germline assignment: CDR1 LGHDT and CDR2 YNNKEL (reference sequence). CDR3 sequence: CASSQVGTGVTGELFF. CDR3 DNA sequence: TGTGCCAGCAGCCAAGTCGGGACAGGGGTCACCGGGGAGCTGTTTTTT.

V is TRBV2 and J is TRBJ2-3; no firm D call. V lost 0 bases and J 7 bases, leaving 5 bases between the germline ends. The CDR3 covers 12 residues. The V gene's germline CDR1 is SNHLY and CDR2 FYNNEI. The CDR3 nucleotides read TGTGCCAGCAGTGAAGCGCTCTATACGCAGTATTTT. Translation gives CASSEALYTQYF.

This chain joins TRBV7-2 and TRBJ2-7; 13 bases map to TRBD2. V lost 5 bases and J lost 0; bases outside the gene matches: 4. Germline CDR1 and CDR2: SGHTA and FQGNSA. The CDR3 covers 16 residues. The CDR3 region has the DNA TGTGCCAGCAGCCAAACTAGCGGGGGGGGCTCCTACGAGCAGTACTTC. Encoded protein: CASSQTSGGGSYEQYF.

The chain recombines TRBV10-3 with TRBJ2-7; possibly TRBD1 for D (6 bases). The CDR3 loop spans 13 amino acids. V lost 2 bases to trimming and J lost 7 bases, with 12 bases between them. The germline gives CDR1 ENHRY, CDR2 SYGVKD. For the CDR3, the DNA is TGTGCCATCAGTGAGGTGGGGGCGCGGGAGCAGTACTTC. Translation gives CAISEVGAREQYF.

The rearrangement joins TRBV27 to TRBJ1-5; maybe TRBD1 (5 bases). CDR3 length equals 16 residues. Germline CDR1 and CDR2: MNHEY and SMNVEV (reference sequence). The V and J ends lost 6 bases and 5 bases respectively, with 20 bases between them. The CDR3 DNA reads TGTGCCAGCAGCCCCCGGGACGCAAGAGGCTATCAGCCCCAGCATTTT. Translated, it gives CASSPRDARGYQPQHF.